These 6 T cell receptor beta chains were sequenced from one sample in a study of graft-versus-host responses after intestinal transplantation (dated by TCRdb to the early 2020s). For these receptors, no antigen is known. The time point label corresponds to: cells obtained before transplantation from donor or recipient. Library method: the immunoSEQ multiplex PCR assay. In TCRdb, the immuneACCESS table is reduced to in-frame sequences with V and J assigned. These tables do not hold every clone; where another copy was compared, an unresolved V gene accounts for under half, and the others remain unexplained. The sample table contains about 90,000 clones; only one count was recorded for about 88% of them. Approximately 0.28% of the sample belongs to the ten largest clones. This specimen was unstimulated CD4+ T cells sorted from spleen or lymph node cells, taken before transplant. The receptor set was obtained from a human donor who was the organ donor for an intestinal transplant.

The CDR3 protein is CSGGQGQNEKLFF. Here the CDR3 DNA reads TGCAGCGGGGGACAGGGGCAAAATGAAAAACTGTTTTTT. The genes are TRBV29-1 and TRBJ1-4, with 10 bases aligning to TRBD1. V was pared by 7 bases and J by 5 bases, with 4 bases of the junction left unmatched. The CDR3 length is 13 residues. In germline, CDR1 is SQVTM, CDR2 ANQGSEA.

This clone has just one count. The chain couples TRBV29-1 to TRBJ1-2; no reliable D call. CDR1 and CDR2 from the germline V gene are SQVTM and ANQGSEA. V was pared by 5 bases and J by 13 bases, with 11 bases between. The CDR3 contains 9 residues. The CDR3 nucleotides read TGCAGCGTTTGGGCCCCTCCCACCTTC. Protein: CSVWAPPTF.

The V and J genes are TRBV4-1 and TRBJ1-6; 9 positions match TRBD1. The CDR3 totals 16 residues. V shed 4 bases, J shed 5 bases, and the junction held 6 bases outside the gene matches. CDR1 and CDR2 (germline): MGHRA, YSYEKL. In DNA, the CDR3 is TGCGCCAGCAGCCCGGGACAGGGAGGGCATAATTCACCCCTCCACTTT. Encoded protein: CASSPGQGGHNSPLHF.

The rearrangement uses TRBV6-1 and TRBJ1-1; 8 bases map to TRBD1. Germline V gives CDR1 MNHNS, CDR2 SASEGT. The J segment lost 8 bases and the V segment lost 6 bases, leaving 14 bases of the junction unmatched. The CDR3 covers 15 residues. Written as DNA, the CDR3 is TGTGCCAGCAGACTGGACAGGGCCTCTGAGGGAGAAGCTTTCTTT. Translating gives CASRLDRASEGEAFF.

The V call is TRBV7-3, the J call TRBJ2-1, with 12 bases that match TRBD2. The germline V gene encodes CDR1 SGHTA and CDR2 FQGTGA. The V and J ends lost 4 bases and 7 bases, in that order; junction bases with no gene match: 8. This CDR3 comprises 16 residues. The CDR3 protein is CASSSLWTSGVNEQFF. CDR3 bases: TGTGCCAGCAGCTCCCTGTGGACTAGCGGGGTGAATGAGCAGTTCTTC.

The rearrangement joins TRBV5-3 to TRBJ1-1; 9 bases map to TRBD1. TRBV5-3 qualifies as an ORF whose function is uncertain. Trimming cost V 3 bases and J 3 bases; bases outside gene matches: 3. The CDR3 totals 14 residues. The DNA for the CDR3 is TGTGCCAGAAGCTGGGACAGGGAGGACACTGAAGCTTTCTTT. It codes for CARSWDREDTEAFF.